The sample holds a few counts of the clone carrying this T cell receptor beta chain. This sample is drawn from a study of T-cell memory formation after mild COVID-19. This CDR3 spans 15 amino acids. J was trimmed by 2 bases and V by 6 bases; bases with no gene match: 5. Germline V gives CDR1 SGHTA, CDR2 FQGNSA. TCRdb analysed the 5' RACE reads with MiXCR anew, one entry per CDR3 protein. The sample lists about 320,000 distinct CDR3 sequences, approximately 14% occurring once. The rearrangement joins TRBV7-2 to TRBJ2-2, with 8 bases matching TRBD2. Sequencing was done on a sample of PBMCs or a T cell subset sorted from them (not recorded which). The sequence came from a man aged 18 to 29 who had mild COVID-19 (a few samples of this study predate the infection). Cell type and time point are not known. CDR3 DNA: TGTGCCAGCAGTCCGGGGGGGCCAAACACCGGGGAGCTGTTTTTT. Translating gives CASSPGGPNTGELFF.